The rows below give T cell receptor beta chains drawn from one sample of a study of post-analysis software for immune sequencing data. TCRdb ran MiXCR on the PCR reads and lists one entry per CDR3 protein. The sample lists approximately 630,000 distinct CDR3 sequences, more than 50% seen once, with roughly 10% in the top ten. What was sequenced was blood. Receptor source: a girl aged 2-10 years with multiple sclerosis. Both conserved end residues are part of each CDR3. The size field is filled for only some rows; it gives once, few, many or a size class.

once	TRBV9	TRBJ1-1	CASSVAGENTEAFF
few	TRBV7-3	TRBJ1-1	CASSPGDRASGAFF
-	TRBV28	TRBJ2-3	CASSWDRRTDTQYF
-	TRBV10-3	TRBJ1-5	CAISEQLNQPQHF
-	TRBV7-2	TRBJ1-2	CASSLTRPDGYTF
few	TRBV29-1	TRBJ2-3	CSVSQRPSTDTQYF
-	TRBV7-9	TRBJ2-4	CASSQNILSAYF
-	TRBV6-6	TRBJ2-3	CASRSRGEDTQYF
-	TRBV29-1	-	CSAATGHYEQYF
-	TRBV12-3/TRBV12-4	TRBJ2-1	CAQSPRDRVHNEQFF
few	TRBV5-1	TRBJ2-3	CASSFFSSTDMQYF
-	TRBV7-6	TRBJ2-4	CASSLEPPGTLAKNIQYF
-	TRBV29-1	TRBJ1-1	CSVPRAGENTEAFF
few	TRBV6-5	TRBJ2-7	CASSRTGLAYEQYF
once	TRBV7-9	TRBJ2-5	CASSLYNSRETQYF
-	TRBV29-1	TRBJ2-7	CSATGYYEQYF
few	TRBV5-1	TRBJ2-7	CASSLDSGGLSYEQYF
-	TRBV12-3/TRBV12-4	TRBJ1-4	CASSLTGLGTVNEKLFF
-	TRBV27	TRBJ2-1	CASSLGTGWNEQFF
few	TRBV2	TRBJ2-1	CASSLNRDMPYNEQFF
few	TRBV7-2	TRBJ2-7	CASSLVGRVDSYEQYF
-	TRBV10-3	TRBJ2-1	CAITSGSYNEQFF
-	TRBV11-2	TRBJ1-6	CASSRPQIAYNSPLHF
-	TRBV5-5	TRBJ1-1	CASSSGTGGYTEAFF
-	TRBV12-3/TRBV12-4	TRBJ1-2	CASRPLGRPYGYTF
-	TRBV20-1	TRBJ2-7	CSAYPGLAGGWSSYEQYF
-	TRBV7-2	TRBJ2-3	CASSLEPPAQYF
-	TRBV7-9	TRBJ2-1	CASNGRGSSYNEQFF
few	TRBV11-2	TRBJ2-1	CASSLVGVEFF
-	TRBV6-5	TRBJ1-5	CASSYFRGGQPQHF
many	TRBV29-1	TRBJ2-1	CSVVGSSYNEQFF
-	TRBV7-2	TRBJ1-5	CASSGQTGLPNQPQHF
-	TRBV7-2	TRBJ2-1	CASSLAGSTYNEQFF
-	TRBV12-3/TRBV12-4	TRBJ2-1	CASRARLAGGFDNEQFF
-	TRBV7-2	TRBJ1-2	CASSLSGNHGYTF
-	TRBV12-3/TRBV12-4	TRBJ2-1	CASSFLGAGYNEQFF
-	TRBV20-1	TRBJ1-5	CSASDRDQPQHF
-	TRBV4-2	TRBJ1-1	CASSQDMRDRVAFF
-	TRBV20-1	TRBJ2-7	CSANSPSGAYEQYF
few	TRBV29-1	TRBJ2-1	CSVEDKRTRTFYNEQFF
-	TRBV25-1	-	CASSASSTSGSRWRIEQYF
-	TRBV4-1	TRBJ1-4	CASSQESMDSEKLFF
-	TRBV12-3/TRBV12-4	TRBJ1-6	CASSLRTGKNSPLHF
few	TRBV6-6	TRBJ2-5	CASSYSTRRQETQYF
-	TRBV13	TRBJ2-5	CASSSGGVAETQYF
-	TRBV5-5	TRBJ2-3	CASSLRDLRSTDTQYF
-	TRBV27	TRBJ1-2	CASSPDPSTYYGYTF
-	TRBV3-1	TRBJ2-1	CASSQARGTAINEQFF
few	TRBV13	TRBJ2-5	CASSSRTSGGQTQYF
few	TRBV29-1	TRBJ1-5	CSVAAAQGQPQHF
-	TRBV5-5	TRBJ1-2	CASSSSFRQALYGYTF
-	TRBV29-1	TRBJ1-1	CSVRDSVTEAFF
-	TRBV11-2	TRBJ2-7	CASSTSLWDTHEQYF
few	TRBV30	TRBJ2-7	CAWSVGRGTHEQYF
-	TRBV9	TRBJ2-1	CASSVGPGLAGDNEQFF
-	TRBV12-3/TRBV12-4	TRBJ1-2	CASRILTGPYGYTF
-	TRBV7-3	TRBJ2-3	CASSPGETSTDTQYF
-	TRBV29-1	TRBJ2-1	CSASVGGRYEQFF
few	TRBV20-1	TRBJ2-7	CSAVPTSGTYEQYF
-	TRBV15	TRBJ2-5	CATSRRDRKQETRYF